A selection of T cell receptor beta chains follows, all from one sample in a study of T-cell memory formation after mild COVID-19. TCRdb fed the 5' RACE reads into MiXCR, producing one record per CDR3 protein. In the table there are under 650,000 distinct CDR3 sequences, more than 15% of which are singletons. Sequencing was carried out using PBMCs or a T cell subset sorted from them (not recorded which). Every receptor here comes from an adult woman who had mild COVID-19 (a few samples of this study predate the infection). Cell type and time point are not known. CDR3s include the opening cysteine and the closing phenylalanine or tryptophan. Fields, in order: clone size, V gene, D gene, J gene, CDR3 DNA, CDR3 protein. A D gene is named only where the DNA matches it firmly. Only part of the rows carry a size: once, few, many, or a class if the clone is expanded.

clone_size: -; v_call: TRBV12-3/TRBV12-4; d_call: -; j_call: TRBJ1-1; cdr3_nt: TGTGCCAGCAGTTTTGACACCAACACTGAAGCTTTCTTT; cdr3_aa: CASSFDTNTEAFF
clone_size: -; v_call: TRBV18; d_call: TRBD1; j_call: TRBJ2-7; cdr3_nt: TGTGCCAGCTCACTCAACGGACAGGCCTACGAGCAGTACTTC; cdr3_aa: CASSLNGQAYEQYF
clone_size: few; v_call: TRBV2; d_call: -; j_call: TRBJ2-7; cdr3_nt: TGTGCCACTCGGGGTTACGAGCAGTACTTC; cdr3_aa: CATRGYEQYF
clone_size: -; v_call: TRBV21-1; d_call: -; j_call: TRBJ1-3; cdr3_nt: TGTGCCAGCAGCCGTGAGGGGGACGGAAACACCATATATTTT; cdr3_aa: CASSREGDGNTIYF
clone_size: -; v_call: TRBV12-3/TRBV12-4; d_call: -; j_call: TRBJ2-7; cdr3_nt: TGTGCCAGCAGCTCTCGTGAGCAGTACTTC; cdr3_aa: CASSSREQYF
clone_size: -; v_call: TRBV7-2; d_call: TRBD2; j_call: TRBJ2-7; cdr3_nt: TGTGCCAGCAGCACCCAAGCGGGAGAGGGCTACGAGCAGTACTTC; cdr3_aa: CASSTQAGEGYEQYF
clone_size: few; v_call: TRBV18; d_call: TRBD1; j_call: TRBJ1-1; cdr3_nt: TGTGCCAGCTCACCATCCCAGGGGGATTTCACTGAAGCTTTCTTT; cdr3_aa: CASSPSQGDFTEAFF
clone_size: -; v_call: TRBV5-1; d_call: -; j_call: TRBJ1-2; cdr3_nt: TGCGCCAGCAGCTTGGGCACAGGCTCGGTGGGTGGCTACACCTTC; cdr3_aa: CASSLGTGSVGGYTF
clone_size: -; v_call: TRBV7-6; d_call: -; j_call: TRBJ2-6; cdr3_nt: TGTGCCAGCAGCCGGGGGGCCAACGGGGCCAACGTCCTGACTTTC; cdr3_aa: CASSRGANGANVLTF
clone_size: few; v_call: TRBV12-3/TRBV12-4; d_call: -; j_call: TRBJ2-1; cdr3_nt: TGTGCCAGCAGTTTTGGGACCCGCTGGGATGAGCAGTTCTTC; cdr3_aa: CASSFGTRWDEQFF
clone_size: -; v_call: TRBV19; d_call: -; j_call: TRBJ1-2; cdr3_nt: TGTGCCAGTAAAACAGGATCTAACTATGGCTACACCTTC; cdr3_aa: CASKTGSNYGYTF
clone_size: few; v_call: TRBV6-1; d_call: -; j_call: TRBJ2-3; cdr3_nt: TGTGCCAGCAGCGGGATTACGTTCACAGATACGCAGTATTTT; cdr3_aa: CASSGITFTDTQYF
clone_size: -; v_call: TRBV14; d_call: TRBD1; j_call: TRBJ2-1; cdr3_nt: TGTGCCAGCAGTGCTCCCGGGACAGGGTACAATGAGCAGTTCTTC; cdr3_aa: CASSAPGTGYNEQFF
clone_size: -; v_call: TRBV9; d_call: TRBD1; j_call: TRBJ2-1; cdr3_nt: TGTGCCAGCAGCGGGACAGGGGGCCCCGCGGCGTTCTTC; cdr3_aa: CASSGTGGPAAFF
clone_size: few; v_call: TRBV27; d_call: -; j_call: TRBJ2-7; cdr3_nt: TGTGCCAGCAGTTTCGGCGCAGGAGGGGAGCAGTACTTC; cdr3_aa: CASSFGAGGEQYF
clone_size: -; v_call: TRBV9; d_call: TRBD2; j_call: TRBJ2-7; cdr3_nt: TGTGCCAGAAGCGTAGCGGGGGTACCCTACGAGCAGTACTTC; cdr3_aa: CARSVAGVPYEQYF
clone_size: -; v_call: TRBV29-1; d_call: -; j_call: TRBJ2-7; cdr3_nt: TGCAGCGTTATCCCACAGTTTCGGTACGAGCAGTACTTC; cdr3_aa: CSVIPQFRYEQYF
clone_size: -; v_call: TRBV9; d_call: -; j_call: TRBJ2-7; cdr3_nt: TGTGCCAGCAGCCAACGGGGAGGCGGCGAGTTAGAGCAGTACTTC; cdr3_aa: CASSQRGGGELEQYF
clone_size: -; v_call: TRBV11-2; d_call: TRBD1; j_call: TRBJ2-3; cdr3_nt: TGTGCCAGCAGCCCCCGGGACAGGAGCACAGATACGCAGTATTTT; cdr3_aa: CASSPRDRSTDTQYF
clone_size: -; v_call: TRBV24-1; d_call: -; j_call: TRBJ2-2; cdr3_nt: TGTGCCACCAGTGATTTCCCGACAGGACCGAACACCGGGGAGCTGTTTTTT; cdr3_aa: CATSDFPTGPNTGELFF
clone_size: many; v_call: TRBV4-3; d_call: -; j_call: TRBJ1-1; cdr3_nt: TGCGCCAGCAGCCGCACCAGGGATGCGAACACTGAAGCTTTCTTT; cdr3_aa: CASSRTRDANTEAFF
clone_size: few; v_call: TRBV12-3/TRBV12-4; d_call: -; j_call: TRBJ1-1; cdr3_nt: TGTGCCAGCAGCGGCAGGGGCTCGACACTGGGAGCTTTCTTT; cdr3_aa: CASSGRGSTLGAFF
clone_size: few; v_call: TRBV5-5; d_call: TRBD2; j_call: TRBJ2-5; cdr3_nt: TGTGCCAGCAGCTTGGTCGGCGGGGGGGCCGGTGAGACCCAGTACTTC; cdr3_aa: CASSLVGGGAGETQYF
clone_size: -; v_call: TRBV29-1; d_call: -; j_call: TRBJ1-1; cdr3_nt: TGCAGCGCCGGGTTGGGCAACACTGAAGCTTTCTTT; cdr3_aa: CSAGLGNTEAFF
clone_size: -; v_call: TRBV5-6; d_call: -; j_call: TRBJ1-5; cdr3_nt: TGTGCCAGCAGCTTACGGCAGGGTGCCAATCAGCCCCAGCATTTT; cdr3_aa: CASSLRQGANQPQHF
clone_size: -; v_call: TRBV4-3; d_call: -; j_call: TRBJ2-2; cdr3_nt: TGCGCCAGCAGCCAAGTGAATCGGGAGCTGTTTTTT; cdr3_aa: CASSQVNRELFF
clone_size: -; v_call: TRBV29-1; d_call: -; j_call: TRBJ1-2; cdr3_nt: TGCAGCGGTGGCACAGGGTATGGGTACTATGGCTACACCTTC; cdr3_aa: CSGGTGYGYYGYTF
clone_size: -; v_call: TRBV7-3; d_call: -; j_call: TRBJ2-2; cdr3_nt: TGTGCCAGCAGCCCAGGGTTCGGGGAGCTGTTTTTT; cdr3_aa: CASSPGFGELFF
clone_size: many; v_call: TRBV7-6; d_call: -; j_call: TRBJ2-2; cdr3_nt: TGTGCCAGCAGCTTAGGGTTGGGGAGCCCGTCGAACACCGGGGAGCTGTTTTTT; cdr3_aa: CASSLGLGSPSNTGELFF
clone_size: few; v_call: TRBV27; d_call: TRBD1; j_call: TRBJ2-1; cdr3_nt: TGTGCCAGCAGGAGACAGGGGCTAGCAGGTGGTGAGCAGTTCTTC; cdr3_aa: CASRRQGLAGGEQFF
clone_size: -; v_call: TRBV7-6; d_call: -; j_call: TRBJ1-2; cdr3_nt: TGTGCCAGCAGCTTGGACGGACCGATAGAATCCTATGGCTACACCTTC; cdr3_aa: CASSLDGPIESYGYTF